The rows below give T cell receptor beta chains drawn from one sample of a study of blood T cell repertoires in COVID-19. Clones were sequenced by immunoSEQ multiplex PCR, and TCRdb holds only the in-frame ones, with some missing. The data hold 260,000 or so clones, with around four fifths observed a single time. The sequenced sample consisted of peripheral blood. All receptors derive from a man older than 75 with acute or convalescent COVID-19. CDR3s include the opening cysteine and the closing phenylalanine or tryptophan. Fields, in order: clone size, J gene, D gene, V gene, CDR3 DNA, CDR3 protein. A D gene is named only where the DNA matches it firmly. Size is stated for part of the rows, as once, few or many counts, or as a class when the clone is expanded.

clone_size: NA; j_call: TRBJ1-2; d_call: TRBD1; v_call: TRBV5-4; cdr3_nt: TGTGCCAGCAGCGCCCGGGACAGGGCCTGGGGCTACACCTTC; cdr3_aa: CASSARDRAWGYTF
clone_size: many; j_call: TRBJ1-5; d_call: TRBD1; v_call: TRBV2; cdr3_nt: TGTGCCAGCAAAACCGGACAGGGAAGTCAGCCCCAGCATTTT; cdr3_aa: CASKTGQGSQPQHF
clone_size: NA; j_call: TRBJ1-1; d_call: NA; v_call: TRBV5-1; cdr3_nt: TGCGCCAGCAGCTTGGGGGCAGGTCGTCCGAACACTGAAGCTTTCTTT; cdr3_aa: CASSLGAGRPNTEAFF
clone_size: NA; j_call: TRBJ2-5; d_call: TRBD1; v_call: TRBV4-1; cdr3_nt: TGCGCCAGCAGTTATAGGGACAGGGGGACAGGAGAGACCCAGTACTTC; cdr3_aa: CASSYRDRGTGETQYF
clone_size: NA; j_call: TRBJ2-7; d_call: NA; v_call: TRBV4-1; cdr3_nt: TGCGCCAGCAGACAAGAACTACACGTTGCCTACGAGCAGTACTTC; cdr3_aa: CASRQELHVAYEQYF
clone_size: NA; j_call: TRBJ2-7; d_call: NA; v_call: TRBV28; cdr3_nt: TGTGCCAGCGTCAAGAGCCTCCCCTACGAGCAGTACTTC; cdr3_aa: CASVKSLPYEQYF
clone_size: NA; j_call: TRBJ2-7; d_call: TRBD1; v_call: TRBV5-1; cdr3_nt: TGCGCCAGCAGCTTGGAACAGGGGGTCTACGAGCAGTACTTC; cdr3_aa: CASSLEQGVYEQYF
clone_size: NA; j_call: TRBJ1-1; d_call: TRBD1; v_call: TRBV19; cdr3_nt: TGTGCCAGTAGTGACAGGGAGCCGAACACTGAAGCTTTCTTT; cdr3_aa: CASSDREPNTEAFF
clone_size: NA; j_call: TRBJ2-5; d_call: TRBD2; v_call: TRBV4-1; cdr3_nt: TGCGCCAGCAGCCAAGACGGGGGGAAAACCCAGTACTTC; cdr3_aa: CASSQDGGKTQYF
clone_size: NA; j_call: TRBJ2-1; d_call: NA; v_call: TRBV5-1; cdr3_nt: TGCGCCAGCAGCCCCGAGGGCTCCTACAATGAGCAGTTCTTC; cdr3_aa: CASSPEGSYNEQFF
clone_size: few; j_call: TRBJ2-7; d_call: TRBD2; v_call: TRBV3-1/TRBV3-2; cdr3_nt: TGTGCCAGCAGCGGGAGGACTAGCGGCGACGAGCAGTACTTC; cdr3_aa: CASSGRTSGDEQYF
clone_size: NA; j_call: TRBJ2-3; d_call: TRBD1; v_call: TRBV11-2; cdr3_nt: TGTGCCAGCAGATCCAGGGGGCGCACAGATACGCAGTATTTT; cdr3_aa: CASRSRGRTDTQYF
clone_size: NA; j_call: TRBJ2-7; d_call: TRBD2; v_call: TRBV6-1; cdr3_nt: TGTGCCAGCAGTGAAGCGGCTAGCGGGGGATACGAGCAGTACTTC; cdr3_aa: CASSEAASGGYEQYF
clone_size: once; j_call: TRBJ2-1; d_call: NA; v_call: TRBV11-3; cdr3_nt: TGTGCCAGCAGCCCAGGGGCCAACAATGAGCAGTTCTTC; cdr3_aa: CASSPGANNEQFF
clone_size: once; j_call: TRBJ2-5; d_call: NA; v_call: TRBV11-2; cdr3_nt: TGTGCCAGCAGCCCGAGGACACTCGGGACCCAGTACTTC; cdr3_aa: CASSPRTLGTQYF
clone_size: NA; j_call: TRBJ1-4; d_call: NA; v_call: TRBV6-5; cdr3_nt: TGTGCCAGCCTGTCGGGAGCAACTAATGAAAAACTGTTTTTT; cdr3_aa: CASLSGATNEKLFF
clone_size: NA; j_call: TRBJ2-5; d_call: TRBD2; v_call: TRBV18; cdr3_nt: TGTGCCAGCTCAATGAGCAGGACTAGCGTTGCAGAGACCCAGTACTTC; cdr3_aa: CASSMSRTSVAETQYF
clone_size: NA; j_call: TRBJ2-5; d_call: TRBD1; v_call: TRBV5-1; cdr3_nt: TGCGCCAGCAGCAAATCGGGACAGGGGATTCAAGAGACCCAGTACTTC; cdr3_aa: CASSKSGQGIQETQYF
clone_size: few; j_call: TRBJ1-3; d_call: NA; v_call: TRBV3-1/TRBV3-2; cdr3_nt: TGTGCCAGCAGCCAAGAATCAGGACACCGTGGAAACACCATATATTTT; cdr3_aa: CASSQESGHRGNTIYF
clone_size: NA; j_call: TRBJ2-2; d_call: NA; v_call: TRBV5-1; cdr3_nt: TGCGCCAGCAGCTTGGGACAGAACACCGGGGAGCTGTTTTTT; cdr3_aa: CASSLGQNTGELFF
clone_size: NA; j_call: TRBJ2-5; d_call: TRBD2; v_call: TRBV9; cdr3_nt: TGTGCCAGCAGCGTAGCGGGAGGGCTGGTTTCGGCCCAGTACTTC; cdr3_aa: CASSVAGGLVSAQYF
clone_size: once; j_call: TRBJ2-3; d_call: NA; v_call: TRBV5-1; cdr3_nt: TGCGCCAGCAGTGTCGGGATTTCCGAAGGAATTGATACGCAGTATTTT; cdr3_aa: CASSVGISEGIDTQYF
clone_size: NA; j_call: TRBJ1-2; d_call: TRBD1; v_call: TRBV10-3; cdr3_nt: TGTGCCATCAGTACAGGGGGTTCGGGAGGCTACACCTTC; cdr3_aa: CAISTGGSGGYTF
clone_size: few; j_call: TRBJ2-3; d_call: TRBD2; v_call: TRBV4-1; cdr3_nt: TGCGCCAGCAGCGCTTTGCTAGCGGGAAGTACAGATACGCAGTATTTT; cdr3_aa: CASSALLAGSTDTQYF
clone_size: few; j_call: TRBJ2-2; d_call: NA; v_call: TRBV10-1; cdr3_nt: TGCGCCAGCAGTGAACATCGGAACACCGGGGAGCTGTTTTTT; cdr3_aa: CASSEHRNTGELFF
clone_size: NA; j_call: TRBJ1-5; d_call: NA; v_call: TRBV11-2; cdr3_nt: TGTGCCAGCAGCTTAGGGGGAGGTTATAATCAGCCCCAGCATTTT; cdr3_aa: CASSLGGGYNQPQHF
clone_size: once; j_call: TRBJ1-3; d_call: NA; v_call: TRBV5-4; cdr3_nt: TGTGCCAGCAGCTTGGCCCTGGCCTCTGGAAACACCATATATTTT; cdr3_aa: CASSLALASGNTIYF
clone_size: NA; j_call: TRBJ2-7; d_call: TRBD2; v_call: TRBV24-1; cdr3_nt: TGTGCCACCAGTGATTTGGCTAGCGGGAGTTACGAGCAGTACTTC; cdr3_aa: CATSDLASGSYEQYF
clone_size: NA; j_call: TRBJ1-2; d_call: NA; v_call: TRBV18; cdr3_nt: TGTGCCAGCTCAACAATGAGGATTGCGGGGGGCGCGAATGGCTACACCTTC; cdr3_aa: CASSTMRIAGGANGYTF
clone_size: NA; j_call: TRBJ1-2; d_call: NA; v_call: TRBV6-1; cdr3_nt: TGTGCCAGCAGCCAGGGACTCCTCGATGACTATGGCTACACCTTC; cdr3_aa: CASSQGLLDDYGYTF
clone_size: NA; j_call: TRBJ1-2; d_call: NA; v_call: TRBV28; cdr3_nt: TGTGCCAGCAGGACAGATCGCGAGGCGGGCTACACCTTC; cdr3_aa: CASRTDREAGYTF
clone_size: NA; j_call: TRBJ1-3; d_call: TRBD1; v_call: TRBV3-1/TRBV3-2; cdr3_nt: TGTGCCAGCAGCCTAAACCGGGACAGCAGAAACACCATATATTTT; cdr3_aa: CASSLNRDSRNTIYF
clone_size: NA; j_call: TRBJ2-6; d_call: NA; v_call: TRBV5-1; cdr3_nt: TGCGCCAGCAGCTTGGTATCCAGGGCTGGGGCCAACGTCCTGACTTTC; cdr3_aa: CASSLVSRAGANVLTF
clone_size: few; j_call: TRBJ1-2; d_call: NA; v_call: TRBV19; cdr3_nt: TGTGCCAGTAGTCCGTCCGGGTGGGATGGCTACACCTTC; cdr3_aa: CASSPSGWDGYTF
clone_size: NA; j_call: TRBJ1-1; d_call: TRBD1; v_call: TRBV6-5; cdr3_nt: TGTGCCAGCAGGGGAGACAGGGTCGGGGACACTGAAGCTTTCTTT; cdr3_aa: CASRGDRVGDTEAFF
clone_size: few; j_call: TRBJ2-7; d_call: TRBD2; v_call: TRBV7-3; cdr3_nt: TGTGCCAGCGTGGCTAGCGGGAGGGCCACGACCTCCTACGAGCAGTACTTC; cdr3_aa: CASVASGRATTSYEQYF
clone_size: once; j_call: TRBJ1-6; d_call: TRBD1; v_call: TRBV5-1; cdr3_nt: TGCGCCAGCAGCGATGGACAGGGTTATTCACCCCTCCACTTT; cdr3_aa: CASSDGQGYSPLHF
clone_size: NA; j_call: TRBJ2-7; d_call: NA; v_call: TRBV11-2; cdr3_nt: TGTGCCAGCAGCTTAGGACAGAGCTCCTACGAGCAGTACTTC; cdr3_aa: CASSLGQSSYEQYF
clone_size: NA; j_call: TRBJ2-7; d_call: NA; v_call: TRBV5-3; cdr3_nt: TGTGCCAGAAGCCCGGTTAGGCAGCCTCCGGGGGAGCAGTACTTC; cdr3_aa: CARSPVRQPPGEQYF
clone_size: NA; j_call: TRBJ2-1; d_call: TRBD2; v_call: TRBV2; cdr3_nt: TGTGCCAGCAGCTGGACTAGCGGGGAGCAGTTCTTC; cdr3_aa: CASSWTSGEQFF
clone_size: NA; j_call: TRBJ2-2; d_call: NA; v_call: TRBV3-1/TRBV3-2; cdr3_nt: TGTGCCAGCAGCCAATTGTCAGGGTCCACCGGGGAGCTGTTTTTT; cdr3_aa: CASSQLSGSTGELFF
clone_size: NA; j_call: TRBJ2-6; d_call: TRBD1; v_call: TRBV10-3; cdr3_nt: TGTGCCATCGCTGGACAGGAAGTGTCTGGGGCCAACGTCCTGACTTTC; cdr3_aa: CAIAGQEVSGANVLTF